This TCR beta chain was obtained from a study of T cells in Graves' hyperthyroidism and ophthalmopathy. Findings and caveats of the study: Most expanded thyroid clonotypes above 0.001 recurred in blood. Ophthalmopathy got predicted by the model a median approximately 6.4 months before its onset.

This clonotype was seen more than once but under ten times. Its antigen is unknown. For the diagnoses, clinical symptoms, serum thyroxine and TRAb, thyroid ultrasound and orbital computed tomography were used. V shed 5 bases and J 6 bases; nucleotides not matched to a gene: 8. The CDR3 length is 15 residues. CDR1 and CDR2 from the germline V gene are MNHNS and SASEGT. Using RNA transcripts as the source, TCR beta CDR3 regions were amplified. Primed by the HTBI set, a first-round RT-PCR was run on the TCR CDR3. TCRdb reprocessed the multiplex PCR reads with MiXCR, giving one entry per CDR3 protein. The data hold hundreds of thousands of distinct CDR3 sequences, with less than 15% observed a single time.

The clonotype originates from a woman between 18 and 30 years old with Graves' hyperthyroidism. Sample: blood. The rearrangement links TRBV6-1 to TRBJ1-4; 8 bases line up with TRBD1. The CDR3 DNA reads TGTGCCAGCAGTTCACTGACAGGGGCGGATGAAAAACTGTTTTTT. Its protein product is CASSSLTGADEKLFF.